A selection of T cell receptor beta chains follows, all from one sample in a study of shared clonotypes between healthy human individuals. Assay used: immunoSEQ multiplex PCR; TCRdb lists only in-frame clones, some missing. The table shows millions of clones, with about 95% occurring only once. Input material: naive CD8+ T cells sorted from blood. The receptors shown here come from a man aged 18 to 30 in good health. CDR3s include the opening cysteine and the closing phenylalanine or tryptophan. D genes are given only for firm matches. The size entry is marked missing in some rows and otherwise reads once, few, many or a size class.

TRBJ2-1 | - | TRBV6-1 | - | CASSDNNEQFF | TGTGCCAGCAGTGATAACAATGAGCAGTTCTTC
TRBJ2-1 | - | TRBV2 | - | CASSRPPLGHEQFF | TGTGCCAGCAGTCGACCACCCCTAGGTCATGAGCAGTTCTTC
TRBJ1-2 | - | TRBV29-1 | - | CSANFLYGYTF | TGCAGCGCCAACTTTCTATATGGCTACACCTTC
TRBJ2-7 | - | TRBV28 | TRBD2 | CASNKPTSGKYYEQYF | TGTGCCAGCAATAAACCAACTAGCGGGAAGTACTACGAGCAGTACTTC
TRBJ2-3 | once | TRBV9 | - | CASSSGVDTQYF | TGTGCCAGCAGCTCGGGGGTAGATACGCAGTATTTT
TRBJ1-2 | - | TRBV4-1 | - | CASSQSSPGLLFYGYTF | TGCGCCAGCAGCCAGAGTTCCCCGGGTCTTCTATTCTATGGCTACACCTTC
TRBJ1-1 | - | TRBV5-1 | TRBD1 | CASSGGQGYTEAFF | TGCGCCAGCAGCGGGGGACAGGGGTACACTGAAGCTTTCTTT
TRBJ1-2 | - | TRBV4-1 | TRBD1 | CASSLTGGDGYTF | TGCGCCAGCAGCTTGACAGGGGGAGATGGCTACACCTTC
TRBJ1-2 | once | TRBV7-9 | - | CASSLAGNYGYTF | TGTGCCAGCAGCTTAGCTGGGAACTATGGCTACACCTTC
TRBJ1-1 | - | TRBV27 | - | CASRVSPEGPTEAFF | TGTGCCAGCAGGGTTTCACCAGAGGGACCCACTGAAGCTTTCTTT
TRBJ2-7 | - | TRBV7-2 | - | CASSLTLNEAGAYEQYF | TGTGCCAGCAGCTTAACACTAAACGAAGCGGGCGCCTACGAGCAGTACTTC